One and the same sample provided the 3 T cell receptor beta chains below, sequenced in a study of cytomegalovirus exposure and HLA in healthy donors. 60 Vbeta and 13 Jbeta primers were used in PCR. TCRdb's copy holds only in-frame clones and misses some; the assay was immunoSEQ multiplex PCR. The sample lists around 140,000 clones, about 9.1% occurring once. The source material was PBMCs. Every receptor here comes from a woman in her thirties or forties in good health and CMV-seropositive.

The chain employs TRBV7-9 and TRBJ2-3; D not resolved. CDR3 size: 12 residues. Per the germline V gene, CDR1 is SEHNR and CDR2 is FQNEAQ (reference sequence). V was trimmed by 2 bases and J by 4 bases, leaving 4 bases between them. CDR3 amino acids: CASSLRPDTQYF. The CDR3 DNA follows: TGTGCCAGCAGCTTACGTCCAGATACGCAGTATTTT.

The chain joins TRBV6-5 to TRBJ2-2, with D possibly being TRBD1 (5 bases). Trimming took 2 bases from V and 4 from J, leaving 14 bases between them. This CDR3 region has 16 residues. The V gene's germline CDR1 is MNHEY and CDR2 SVGAGI. This chain's CDR3 is CASSYPQGLGTGELFF. For the CDR3, the DNA is TGTGCCAGCAGTTACCCCCAGGGCCTTGGCACCGGGGAGCTGTTTTTT.

The rearrangement uses TRBV7-9 and TRBJ1-4; 8 bases are shared with TRBD1. The CDR3 contains 15 residues. With V trimmed by 4 bases and J by 3 bases, 4 bases remained unmatched. In germline, CDR1 is SEHNR, CDR2 FQNEAQ (reference sequence). DNA for the CDR3: TGTGCCAGCAGCTCAGGGACAGGACCTAATGAAAAACTGTTTTTT. Amino acid sequence: CASSSGTGPNEKLFF. Complete variable domain (other parts from reference TRBV7-9 and TRBJ1-4): DTGVSQNPRHKITKRGQNVTFRCDPISEHNRLYWYRQTLGQGPEFLTYFQNEAQLEKSRLLSDRFSAERPKGSFSTLEIQRTEQGDSAMYLCASSSGTGPNEKLFFGSGTQLSVL.